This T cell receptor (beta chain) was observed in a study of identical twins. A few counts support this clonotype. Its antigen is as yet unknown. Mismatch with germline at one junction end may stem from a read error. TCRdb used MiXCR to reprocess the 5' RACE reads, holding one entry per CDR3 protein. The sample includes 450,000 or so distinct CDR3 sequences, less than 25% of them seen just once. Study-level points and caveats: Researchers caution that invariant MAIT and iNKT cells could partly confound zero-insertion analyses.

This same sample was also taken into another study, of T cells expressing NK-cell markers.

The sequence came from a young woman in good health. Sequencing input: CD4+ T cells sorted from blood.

DNA for the CDR3: TGTGCCAGCAACCAATGGGGAGCCGGAGATACGCAGTATTTT. This encodes CASNQWGAGDTQYF. This chain joins TRBV3-1 and TRBJ2-3, with D perhaps matching TRBD2 (5 bases). Germline V gene data show CDR1 as LGHDT and CDR2 as YNNKEL (reference sequence). The CDR3 runs 14 residues.